The present entry profiles one T cell receptor (beta chain) with its context. What it binds is unknown. CDR1 and CDR2 from the germline V gene are SGHKS and YYEKEE (reference sequence). The CDR3 runs to 15 residues. V was clipped by 4 bases and J by 8 bases; unmatched bases: 11. As handled by the study authors: There were no quality scores in the junction-only immunoSEQ sequences, so filtering differed. The data were produced by immunoSEQ multiplex PCR, yet TCRdb's version contains in-frame clones alone and is incomplete. That table gives V, J and clone size, and the DNA gave D and trimming. The table has roughly 2.6 million clones, 90% to 95% seen once. The donor population consisted of healthy HIV-negative adults with no recent acute infections or vaccinations. These data originate in a study of shared clonotypes between healthy human individuals. Broader study findings: Sorted-subset sequencing was shown by rarefaction to be incomplete despite large depth. Read depth was anticipated to influence clonotype sharing among donors.

The receptor's source is a man aged 18 to 29 in good health. Specimen: naive CD4+ T cells sorted from blood. Subset in this sample: CD45RA+ positively selected. The chain is built from TRBV5-5 and TRBJ1-2, with 10 bases fitting TRBD1. The CDR3 loop reads CASSLWAGTGEGYTF. Written as DNA, the CDR3 is TGTGCCAGCAGCCTGTGGGCCGGGACAGGGGAAGGCTACACCTTC.